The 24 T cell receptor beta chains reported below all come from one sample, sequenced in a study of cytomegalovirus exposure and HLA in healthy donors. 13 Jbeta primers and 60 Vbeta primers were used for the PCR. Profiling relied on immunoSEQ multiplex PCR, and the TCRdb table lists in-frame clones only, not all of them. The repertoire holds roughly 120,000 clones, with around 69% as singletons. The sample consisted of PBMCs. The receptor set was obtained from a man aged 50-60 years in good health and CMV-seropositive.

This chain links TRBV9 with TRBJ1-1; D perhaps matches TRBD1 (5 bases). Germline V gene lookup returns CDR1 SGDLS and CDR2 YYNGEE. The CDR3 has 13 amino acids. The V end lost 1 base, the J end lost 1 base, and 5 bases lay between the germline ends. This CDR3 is CASSVQGNTEAFF. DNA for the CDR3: TGTGCCAGCAGCGTACAGGGGAACACTGAAGCTTTCTTT.

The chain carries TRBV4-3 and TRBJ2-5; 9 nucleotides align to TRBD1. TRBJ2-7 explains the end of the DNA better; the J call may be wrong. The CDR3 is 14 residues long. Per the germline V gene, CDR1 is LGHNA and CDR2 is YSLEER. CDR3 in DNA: TGCGCCAGCAGCCACCGACAGGGGGACTACGAGCAGTACTTC. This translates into CASSHRQGDYEQYF.

The CDR3 DNA follows: TGTGCCACCAGCCCGCGGGGGGGGGCCTACAATGAGCAGTTCTTC. Protein product: CATSPRGGAYNEQFF. The gene calls are TRBV15 and TRBJ2-1, with 9 bases identical to TRBD2. The trim removed 5 bases at V and 2 bases at J, leaving 4 bases unmatched. Germline V gives CDR1 LNHNV, CDR2 YYDKDF (reference sequence). The CDR3 is 15 residues long.

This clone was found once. CDR3 in amino acids: CASSQVLAGGFEQYF. The CDR3, as DNA: TGCGCCAGCAGCCAAGTACTAGCGGGAGGGTTCGAGCAGTACTTC. This sequence joins TRBV4-1 and TRBJ2-7; TRBD2 aligns across 13 bases. V shed 1 base and J 6 bases; nucleotides not matched to a gene: 3. The CDR3 is made up of 15 amino acids. Germline V gene data show CDR1 as MGHRA and CDR2 as YSYEKL.

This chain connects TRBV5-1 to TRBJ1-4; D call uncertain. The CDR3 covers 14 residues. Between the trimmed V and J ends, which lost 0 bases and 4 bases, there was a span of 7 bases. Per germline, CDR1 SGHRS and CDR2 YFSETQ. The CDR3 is CASSLAAGNEKLFF. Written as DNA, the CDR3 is TGCGCCAGCAGCTTGGCGGCGGGTAATGAAAAACTGTTTTTT.

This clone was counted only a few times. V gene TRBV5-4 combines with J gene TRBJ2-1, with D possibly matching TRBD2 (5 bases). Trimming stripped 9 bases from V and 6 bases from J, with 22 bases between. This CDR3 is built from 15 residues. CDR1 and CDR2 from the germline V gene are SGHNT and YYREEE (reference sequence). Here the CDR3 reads CATMTKRLEGNEQFF. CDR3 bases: TGTGCCACCATGACTAAGCGGCTAGAAGGCAATGAGCAGTTCTTC. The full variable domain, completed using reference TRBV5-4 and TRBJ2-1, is ETGVTQSPTHLIKTRGQQVTLRCSSQSGHNTVSWYQQALGQGPQFIFQYYREEENGRGNFPPRFSGLQFPNYSSELNVNALELDDSALYLCATMTKRLEGNEQFFGPGTRLTVL.

In nucleotides, the CDR3 is TGTGCCAGCAGTTACTCCATGAGCTCTGGGGCCAACGTCCTGACTTTC. Translated: CASSYSMSSGANVLTF. This chain connects TRBV6-5 to TRBJ2-6; no firm D call. The CDR3 is 16 amino acids. Trimming cost V 0 bases and J 0 bases, with 6 bases left between them. CDR1 and CDR2 from the germline V gene are MNHEY and SVGAGI.

In DNA form, the CDR3 reads TGTGCAAGTCGCTTTGTCCAACAGCCGTTCAATGAAAAACTGTTTTTT. It encodes CASRFVQQPFNEKLFF. This chain links TRBV12-2 with TRBJ1-4; the table calls TRBD1, which could not be checked here. TRBV12-2 is designated a pseudogene. The CDR3 consists of 16 residues.

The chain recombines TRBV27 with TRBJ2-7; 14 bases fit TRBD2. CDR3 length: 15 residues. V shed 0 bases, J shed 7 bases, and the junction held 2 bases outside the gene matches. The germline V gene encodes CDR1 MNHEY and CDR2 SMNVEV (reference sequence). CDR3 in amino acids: CASSLSGLAGGEQYF. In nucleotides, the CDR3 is TGTGCCAGCAGTTTATCTGGACTAGCGGGAGGAGAGCAGTACTTC.

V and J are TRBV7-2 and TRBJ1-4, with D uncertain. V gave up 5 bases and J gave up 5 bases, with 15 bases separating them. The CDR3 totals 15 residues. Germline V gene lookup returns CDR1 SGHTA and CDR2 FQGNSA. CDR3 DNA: TGTGCCAGCAGCCGTGACCCTACACAGAATGAAAAACTGTTTTTT. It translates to CASSRDPTQNEKLFF.

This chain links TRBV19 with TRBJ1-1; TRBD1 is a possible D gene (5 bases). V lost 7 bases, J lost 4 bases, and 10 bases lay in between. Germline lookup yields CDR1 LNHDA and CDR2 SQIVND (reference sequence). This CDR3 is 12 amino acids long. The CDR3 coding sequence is TGTGCCAGTACTCGGGGGACCACTGAAGCTTTCTTT. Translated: CASTRGTTEAFF. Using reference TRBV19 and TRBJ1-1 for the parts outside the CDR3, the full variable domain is DGGITQSPKYLFRKEGQNVTLSCEQNLNHDAMYWYRQDPGQGLRLIYYSQIVNDFQKGDIAEGYSVSREKKESFPLTVTSAQKNPTAFYLCASTRGTTEAFFGQGTRLTVV.

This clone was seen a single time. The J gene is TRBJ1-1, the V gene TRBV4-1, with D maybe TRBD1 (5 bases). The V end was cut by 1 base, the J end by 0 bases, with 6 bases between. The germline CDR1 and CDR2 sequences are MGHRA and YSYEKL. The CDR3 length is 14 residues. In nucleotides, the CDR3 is TGCGCCAGCAGCCAAGGGGGCATGAACACTGAAGCTTTCTTT. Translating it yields CASSQGGMNTEAFF.

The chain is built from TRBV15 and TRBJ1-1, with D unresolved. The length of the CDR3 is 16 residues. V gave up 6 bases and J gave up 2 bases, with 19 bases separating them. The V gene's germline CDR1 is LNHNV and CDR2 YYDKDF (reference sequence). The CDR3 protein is CATSLTLPRLNTEAFF. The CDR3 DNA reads TGTGCCACCAGTTTAACCCTCCCCAGACTAAACACTGAAGCTTTCTTT.

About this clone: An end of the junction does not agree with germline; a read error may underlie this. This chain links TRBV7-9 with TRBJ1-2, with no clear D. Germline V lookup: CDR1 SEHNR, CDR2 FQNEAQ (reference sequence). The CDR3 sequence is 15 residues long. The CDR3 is CSSSLGQNFNYGYTF. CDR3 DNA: TGTTCCAGCAGCTTAGGGCAGAATTTCAACTATGGCTACACCTTC.

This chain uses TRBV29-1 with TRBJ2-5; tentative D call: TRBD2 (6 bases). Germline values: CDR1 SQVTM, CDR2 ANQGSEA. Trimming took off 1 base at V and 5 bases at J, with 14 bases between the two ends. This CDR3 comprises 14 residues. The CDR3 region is CSVEGQAAGETQYF. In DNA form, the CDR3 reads TGCAGCGTTGAAGGTCAGGCGGCGGGGGAGACCCAGTACTTC.

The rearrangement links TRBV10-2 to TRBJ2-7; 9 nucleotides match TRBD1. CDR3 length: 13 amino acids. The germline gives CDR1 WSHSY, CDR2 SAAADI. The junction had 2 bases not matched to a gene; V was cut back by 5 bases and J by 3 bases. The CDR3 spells CASSWDRDYEQYF. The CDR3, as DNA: TGCGCCAGCAGTTGGGACAGGGACTACGAGCAGTACTTC.

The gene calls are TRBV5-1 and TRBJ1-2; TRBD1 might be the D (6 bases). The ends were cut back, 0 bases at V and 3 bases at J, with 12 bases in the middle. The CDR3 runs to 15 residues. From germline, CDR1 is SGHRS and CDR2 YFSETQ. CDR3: CASSLVGGGDYGYTF. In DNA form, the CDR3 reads TGCGCCAGCAGCTTGGTAGGGGGGGGCGACTATGGCTACACCTTC.

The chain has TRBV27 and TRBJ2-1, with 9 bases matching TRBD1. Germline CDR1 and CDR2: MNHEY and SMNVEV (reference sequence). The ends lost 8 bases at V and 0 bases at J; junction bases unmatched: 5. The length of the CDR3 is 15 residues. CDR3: CASGTGTISYNEQFF. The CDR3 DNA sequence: TGTGCCAGCGGGACAGGGACGATCTCCTACAATGAGCAGTTCTTC.

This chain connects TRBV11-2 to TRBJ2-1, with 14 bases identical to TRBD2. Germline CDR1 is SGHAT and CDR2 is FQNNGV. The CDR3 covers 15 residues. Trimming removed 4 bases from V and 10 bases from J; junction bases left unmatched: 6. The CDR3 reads CASSSTSGREREQFF. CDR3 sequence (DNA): TGTGCCAGCAGCTCGACTAGCGGGAGGGAGAGGGAGCAGTTCTTC. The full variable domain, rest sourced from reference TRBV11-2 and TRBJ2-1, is EAGVAQSPRYKIIEKRQSVAFWCNPISGHATLYWYQQILGQGPKLLIQFQNNGVVDDSQLPKDRFSAERLKGVDSTLKIQPAKLEDSAVYLCASSSTSGREREQFFGPGTRLTVL.

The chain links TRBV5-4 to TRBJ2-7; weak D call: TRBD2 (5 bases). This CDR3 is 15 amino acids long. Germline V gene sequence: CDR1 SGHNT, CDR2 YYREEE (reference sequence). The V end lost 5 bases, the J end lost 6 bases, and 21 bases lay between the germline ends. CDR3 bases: TGTGCCAGCAGTACCCCCGGGGTAGCAGCCTCCGAGCAGTACTTC. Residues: CASSTPGVAASEQYF.

The CDR3 region is CASTSIVGDRGYNEQFF. The CDR3 DNA reads as TGTGCCAGCACCTCAATTGTGGGGGACAGGGGCTACAATGAGCAGTTCTTC. The rearrangement uses TRBV27 and TRBJ2-1; 10 bases line up with TRBD1. The J segment lost 3 bases and the V segment lost 7 bases, leaving 12 bases of the junction unmatched. Germline V gives CDR1 MNHEY, CDR2 SMNVEV (reference sequence). This CDR3 is 17 amino acids long.

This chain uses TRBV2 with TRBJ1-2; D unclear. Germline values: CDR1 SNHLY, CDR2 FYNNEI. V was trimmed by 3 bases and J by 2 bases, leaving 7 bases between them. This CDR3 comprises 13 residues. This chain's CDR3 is CASSEESNYGYTF. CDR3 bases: TGTGCCAGCAGTGAGGAGAGCAACTATGGCTACACCTTC.

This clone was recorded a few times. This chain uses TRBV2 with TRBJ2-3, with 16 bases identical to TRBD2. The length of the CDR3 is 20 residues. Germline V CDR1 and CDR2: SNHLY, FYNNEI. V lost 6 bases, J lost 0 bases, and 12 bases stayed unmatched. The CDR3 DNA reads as TGTGCCAGCAGGCGGGGGACTAGCGGGAGGGATACCTCTAGCACAGATACGCAGTATTTT. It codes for CASRRGTSGRDTSSTDTQYF. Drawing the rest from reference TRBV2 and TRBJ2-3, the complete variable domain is EPEVTQTPSHQVTQMGQEVILRCVPISNHLYFYWYRQILGQKVEFLVSFYNNEISEKSEIFDDQFSVERPDGSNFTLKIRSTKLEDSAMYFCASRRGTSGRDTSSTDTQYFGPGTRLTVL.

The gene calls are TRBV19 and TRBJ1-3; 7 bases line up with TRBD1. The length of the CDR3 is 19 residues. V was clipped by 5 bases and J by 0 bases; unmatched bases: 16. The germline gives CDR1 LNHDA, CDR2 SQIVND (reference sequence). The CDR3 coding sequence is TGTGCCAGTAGTTTACTTTCACGGGACAGCGAATTCTCTGGAAACACCATATATTTT. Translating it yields CASSLLSRDSEFSGNTIYF.